This T cell receptor (beta chain) was sequenced during a study of T cell changes during pregnancy in multiple sclerosis. The repertoire was sequenced with immunoSEQ multiplex PCR; TCRdb's copy has only in-frame clones and lacks some. This repertoire shows about 70,000 clones, 80% to 95% found once; its top ten account for almost 0.3%. The V segment lost 5 bases and the J segment 1 base; nucleotides outside the gene matches: 4. This CDR3 is built from 14 residues. The germline gives CDR1 SGHAT, CDR2 FQNNGV. Sequenced here: CD4+ T cells from peripheral blood mononuclear cells, sampled after pregnancy. V usage is TRBV11-2 and J usage is TRBJ1-1, with 7 positions matching TRBD1. The sequence was obtained from a female donor with multiple sclerosis, enrolled in a pregnancy study. In nucleotides, the CDR3 is TGTGCCAGCAGCCCCCGGACAGGGAACACTGAAGCTTTCTTT. This translates into CASSPRTGNTEAFF.